This T cell receptor beta chain came from a study of technical replicates of blood from several donors. The germline CDR1 and CDR2 sequences are SGHNT and YYREEE (reference sequence). The V and J ends lost 6 bases and 4 bases respectively, with 12 bases between them. There are 13 residues in the CDR3. The protocol was immunoSEQ multiplex PCR, while the TCRdb copy is restricted to in-frame clones and leaves out a portion. The sample carries around 16,000 clones, approximately 88% recorded once. This clone has a single count. V and J are TRBV5-4 and TRBJ2-3, with a tentative D call TRBD2 (6 bases). Sequences were obtained from PBMCs. The sequence derives from a human donor in good health. CDR3 region: CASKEGHADTQYF. The DNA of the CDR3 is TGTGCCAGCAAGGAGGGCCACGCAGATACGCAGTATTTT.